One sample yielded the 30 T cell receptor beta chains listed below, sequenced in a study of T cells in women clearing cervical HPV infection. TCRdb keeps only in-frame clones here, not all; method: immunoSEQ multiplex PCR. Its clone listing holds about 35,000 clones. The sequenced sample consisted of blood buffy coat. The origin of the receptors is a woman aged 18 to 75 with a cervical HPV16 infection that either progressed to CIN3+ or cleared (not recorded which).

On this clone: With the read ending 3 residues before the CDR3 end, the germline J gene is used to fill in that end. V is TRBV19 and J is TRBJ1-1, with 9 bases that match TRBD1. Germline V gene data show CDR1 as LNHDA and CDR2 as SQIVND (reference sequence). This CDR3 is 14 amino acids long. The V gene end was trimmed by 7 bases and the J gene end by 3 bases; junction bases not matched to a gene: 6. The CDR3 is CASNLQGAHTEAFF. The CDR3 bases that were read are TGTGCCAGTAATTTACAGGGGGCCCACACTGAA.

With regard to this clone: The read ends 3 residues early relative to the CDR3; the germline J gene fills the gap. The chain uses TRBV19 and TRBJ1-4; D is possibly TRBD1 (6 bases). Trimming left V 4 bases short and J 8 bases short, with 23 bases between. The CDR3 contains 17 residues. Germline loops: CDR1 LNHDA, CDR2 SQIVND (reference sequence). Partial CDR3 DNA: TGTGCCAGTAGTACTCCCCCCCGACGGGACAAAAAGGAAAAA. It is translated as CASSTPPRRDKKEK. The CDR3 in full is CASSTPPRRDKKEKLFF.

In the case of this clone: The CDR3 end lies 3 residues beyond the end of the read and is filled in from the germline J gene. This chain links TRBV5-1 with TRBJ2-1, with 8 bases that match TRBD2. Trimming took 4 bases from V and 4 from J; bases not matched to a gene: 7. Germline V gene sequence: CDR1 SGHRS, CDR2 YFSETQ. The CDR3 sequence is 15 residues long. CDR3 sequence: CASSAERGFYNEQFF. The DNA read from the CDR3 is TGCGCCAGCAGCGCAGAGCGGGGGTTTTACAATGAG. The whole variable domain, filled in from reference TRBV5-1 and TRBJ2-1, reads KAGVTQTPRYLIKTRGQQVTLSCSPISGHRSVSWYQQTPGQGLQFLFEYFSETQRNKGNFPGRFSGRQFSNSRSEMNVSTLELGDSALYLCASSAERGFYNEQFFGPGTRLTVL.

Comments on this clone: The CDR3 goes on 3 residues after the read ends, and that part is filled in from the germline J gene. The rearrangement links TRBV2 to TRBJ1-4; 8 bases line up with TRBD1. The CDR3 totals 15 residues. Germline lookup yields CDR1 SNHLY and CDR2 FYNNEI. Partial CDR3 DNA: TGTGCCAGCAGCCCGAATTATGGGGACAGGAAGAGA. Residues: CASSPNYGDRKR. The CDR3 as a whole reads CASSPNYGDRKRLFF.

A word on this clone: The read gets to within 3 residues of the CDR3 end, and the germline J gene fills in the rest. This rearrangement joins TRBV5-1 to TRBJ2-1; D is perhaps TRBD2 (5 bases). Trimming shortened V by 1 base and J by 2 bases, and 13 bases separated the two germline ends. Per the germline V gene, CDR1 is SGHRS and CDR2 is YFSETQ. The CDR3 sequence is 16 residues long. Partial CDR3 DNA: TGCGCCAGCAGCTTGAGGTGGGAGACTACCTACAATGAG. This gives the protein CASSLRWETTYNE. Given in full, the CDR3 is CASSLRWETTYNEQFF.

As concerns this clone: The sequenced fragment ends 3 residues before the CDR3 boundary, so the rest is inferred from the germline J gene. The V gene is TRBV5-1, the J gene TRBJ2-7, with 7 bases that match TRBD1. The length of the CDR3 is 14 residues. The V segment lost 3 bases and the J segment 5 bases; nucleotides outside the gene matches: 8. The germline V gene has CDR1 SGHRS and CDR2 YFSETQ. The CDR3 bases that were read are TGCGCCAGCAGCTCCGGACAGGTTGTCGACGAG. Protein product: CASSSGQVVDE. The CDR3 reads in full as CASSSGQVVDEQYF.

Regarding this clone: The read falls 3 residues short of the CDR3 end, and the missing part is taken from the germline J gene. This chain uses TRBV30 with TRBJ2-4, with D possibly TRBD1 on 5 matching bases. CDR3 length: 16 residues. Germline CDR1 is GTSNPN and CDR2 is SVGIG (reference sequence). The covered CDR3 bases are TGTGCCTGGAGTTTTGGGGCAGATCTTCCCTTAGTGGGT. Translating gives CAWSFGADLPLVG. The entire CDR3 protein reads CAWSFGADLPLVGQYF. The full variable domain, completed using reference TRBV30 and TRBJ2-4, is SQTIHQWPATLVQPVGSPLSLECTVEGTSNPNLYWYRQAAGRGLQLLFYSVGIGQISSEVPQNLSASRPQDRQFILSSKKLLLSDSGFYLCAWSFGADLPLVGQYFGAGTRLSVL.

As to this clone: The read ends 3 residues shy of where the CDR3 ends; the end is completed using the germline J gene. This chain links TRBV7-6 with TRBJ2-7; 7 positions agree with TRBD1. The germline CDR1 and CDR2 sequences are SGHVS and FNYEAQ. CDR3 length: 15 amino acids. Trimming cost V 6 bases and J 2 bases; bases outside gene matches: 10. The DNA read from the CDR3 is TGTGCCAGCAGTCATGCCGGGACAGCCACCTACGAG. Its protein is CASSHAGTATYE. The CDR3, in full, reads CASSHAGTATYEQYF.

As to this clone: Read data end 3 residues before the CDR3 end; the end is taken from the germline J gene. The chain carries TRBV20-1 and TRBJ2-2, with 10 bases that match TRBD2. The length of the CDR3 is 15 residues. The J segment lost 9 bases and the V segment lost 2 bases, leaving 9 bases of the junction unmatched. CDR1 and CDR2 (germline): DFQATT, SNEGSKA (reference sequence). The sequenced part of the CDR3 DNA is TGCAGTGCTAGATATAGCGGGGGGCCCGGCCGGGAG. It codes for CSARYSGGPGRE. The complete CDR3 reads CSARYSGGPGRELFF.

Comment on this clone: The sequence runs out 3 residues before the end of the CDR3; the remainder is reconstructed from the germline J gene. V gene TRBV7-2 combines with J gene TRBJ2-1; maybe TRBD2 (7 bases). The CDR3 runs 14 residues. V was pared by 10 bases and J by 5 bases, with 18 bases between. Per germline, CDR1 SGHTA and CDR2 FQGNSA. CDR3 loop: CANLRGGIHNEQFF. The DNA read from the CDR3 is TGTGCCAATCTAAGGGGGGGGATCCACAATGAG. Supplemented by reference TRBV7-2 and TRBJ2-1, the full variable domain reads GAGVSQSPSNKVTEKGKDVELRCDPISGHTALYWYRQSLGQGLEFLIYFQGNSAPDKSGLPSDRFSAERTGGSVSTLTIQRTQQEDSAVYLCANLRGGIHNEQFFGPGTRLTVL.

Comment on this clone: The read halts 3 residues ahead of the CDR3 end, with the missing end drawn from the germline J gene. This chain connects TRBV4-2 to TRBJ1-1; D gene uncertain. Germline CDR1 is LGHNA and CDR2 is YNFKEQ. The CDR3 length is 16 residues. V lost 1 base and J lost 4, with 16 bases in between. The CDR3 bases that were read are TGTGCCAGCAGCCAAGCTACGGGCCGGGGAGTCACTGAA. Protein: CASSQATGRGVTE. The whole CDR3 protein reads CASSQATGRGVTEAFF.

Notes on this clone: The read finishes 3 residues shy of the CDR3 end, and the germline J gene is used to complete it. The chain carries TRBV19 and TRBJ1-2; TRBD1 might be the D (6 bases). Germline-derived CDR1 and CDR2 are LNHDA and SQIVND (reference sequence). This CDR3 is built from 13 residues. The sequenced part of the CDR3 DNA is TGTGCCAGTAGTACTCGGACAGAAGAGACC. Protein sequence: CASSTRTEET. The complete CDR3 protein is CASSTRTEETYTF.

As for this clone: The read ends 3 residues early relative to the CDR3; the germline J gene fills the gap. The chain is built from TRBV7-2 and TRBJ2-5; 12 nucleotides agree with TRBD2. Trimming removed 5 bases from V and 4 bases from J; junction bases left unmatched: 5. Per the germline V gene, CDR1 is SGHTA and CDR2 is FQGNSA. CDR3 size: 15 residues. The part of the CDR3 DNA that was read is TGTGCCAGCAGCAGACTAGCGGGAGTGGCAGAGACC. Residues: CASSRLAGVAET. In full, the CDR3 reads CASSRLAGVAETQYF. The entire variable domain, with the rest obtained from reference TRBV7-2 and TRBJ2-5, is as follows: GAGVSQSPSNKVTEKGKDVELRCDPISGHTALYWYRQSLGQGLEFLIYFQGNSAPDKSGLPSDRFSAERTGGSVSTLTIQRTQQEDSAVYLCASSRLAGVAETQYFGPGTRLLVL.

CDR3 residues: CASNRDRAETQYF. Partial CDR3 DNA: TGCGCCAGCAACCGCGACAGGGCTGAGACC. The J gene is TRBJ2-5, the V gene TRBV5-1; the match to TRBD1 covers 7 bases. The CDR3 end lies 3 residues beyond the end of the read and is filled in from the germline J gene. V dropped 6 bases and J dropped 5; count of bases not matched to a gene: 7. Germline V gene sequence: CDR1 SGHRS, CDR2 YFSETQ. The CDR3 totals 13 residues.

Comments on this clone: The read gets to within 3 residues of the CDR3 end, and the germline J gene fills in the rest. The V call is TRBV5-1, the J call TRBJ2-7, with TRBD1 identical over 7 bases. Trimming removed 0 bases from V and 1 base from J; junction bases left unmatched: 7. There are 16 residues in the CDR3. Germline V gene sequence: CDR1 SGHRS, CDR2 YFSETQ. CDR3 protein: CASSLVGQVLSYEQYF. Partial CDR3 DNA: TGCGCCAGCAGCTTGGTCGGACAGGTCCTTTCCTACGAG.

A word on this clone: The CDR3 is cut off 3 residues early in the read; its end comes from the germline J gene. V and J are TRBV19 and TRBJ2-2; the D gene is possibly TRBD2 (5 bases). The CDR3 covers 13 residues. Trimming pared 7 bases from V and 6 bases from J, leaving 12 bases between. CDR1 and CDR2 from the germline V gene are LNHDA and SQIVND (reference sequence). The covered CDR3 bases are TGTGCCAGTACCGTTAGAGGGTCCGGGGAG. It translates to CASTVRGSGE. The CDR3 in full is CASTVRGSGELFF.

The CDR3 loop reads CASSSTGGVGEKLFF. The sequenced CDR3 bases are TGTGCCAGCAGTTCTACAGGGGGCGTCGGAGAAAAA. The chain carries TRBV14 and TRBJ1-4, with 9 bases lining up with TRBD1. The read ends 3 residues before the CDR3 terminus; that terminus is restored from the germline J gene. This CDR3 has 15 residues. The junction had 10 bases not matched to a gene; V was cut back by 6 bases and J by 8 bases. Germline V CDR1 and CDR2: SGHDN, FVKESK.

As for this clone: The read is 3 residues too short to cover the CDR3 end, so that end is filled in from the germline J gene. This chain connects TRBV7-6 to TRBJ2-3; D perhaps matches TRBD1 (5 bases). The ends were cut back, 2 bases at V and 2 bases at J, with 14 bases in the middle. The V gene's germline CDR1 is SGHVS and CDR2 FNYEAQ. The CDR3 runs 16 residues. The CDR3 bases that were read are TGTGCCAGCAGCTTATCCCAGGGCGCCTACACAGATACG. This translates into CASSLSQGAYTDT. The CDR3 in its entirety is CASSLSQGAYTDTQYF. The full variable domain, in which reference TRBV7-6 and TRBJ2-3 provide the parts outside the CDR3, is GAGVSQSPRYKVTKRGQDVALRCDPISGHVSLYWYRQALGQGPEFLTYFNYEAQQDKSGLPNDRFSAERPEGSISTLTIQRTEQRDSAMYRCASSLSQGAYTDTQYFGPGTRLTVL.

In the case of this clone: Read sequence stops 3 residues before the CDR3 end, and the germline J gene provides the missing end. This chain connects TRBV30 to TRBJ1-4; tentatively, D is TRBD1 (6 bases). The germline V gene has CDR1 GTSNPN and CDR2 SVGIG (reference sequence). Deletions cut 1 base from V and 6 bases from J, with 18 bases between. The CDR3 has 16 amino acids. The CDR3 bases that were read are TGTGCCTGGAGTGGACCCAAGGACAGCCGGTATGAAAAA. This encodes CAWSGPKDSRYEK. The entire CDR3 is CAWSGPKDSRYEKLFF.

A word on this clone: The missing CDR3 end, 3 residues past where the read stops, is filled in from the germline J gene. The V call is TRBV19, the J call TRBJ1-2; weak D call: TRBD1 (6 bases). Trimming cost V 9 bases and J 7 bases, with 18 bases left between them. Germline lookup yields CDR1 LNHDA and CDR2 SQIVND (reference sequence). The CDR3 spans 13 residues. The CDR3 reads CASSYRAESGYTF. CDR3 bases read: TGTGCCAGCTCTTACAGGGCGGAGAGTGGC.

With regard to this clone: The read is 3 residues too short to cover the CDR3 end, so that end is filled in from the germline J gene. The chain joins TRBV13 to TRBJ1-2; 9 bases fit TRBD1. V shed 5 bases, J shed 0 bases, and the junction held 7 bases outside the gene matches. Germline V CDR1 and CDR2: PRHDT, FYEKMQ (reference sequence). The CDR3 covers 16 residues. This CDR3 reads CASSLGTGLANYGYTF. The CDR3 DNA, read in part, is TGTGCCAGCAGCCTCGGGACAGGGTTAGCTAACTATGGC. Complete variable domain (other parts from reference TRBV13 and TRBJ1-2): AAGVIQSPRHLIKEKRETATLKCYPIPRHDTVYWYQQGPGQDPQFLISFYEKMQSDKGSIPDRFSAQQFSDYHSELNMSSLELGDSALYFCASSLGTGLANYGYTFGSGTRLTVV.

Points on this clone: The observed sequence ends 3 residues before the CDR3 terminus, with the missing tail filled in from the germline J gene. The chain recombines TRBV7-9 with TRBJ2-2; D remains unclear. The CDR3 is made up of 13 amino acids. Trimming shortened V by 3 bases and J by 8 bases, and 10 bases separated the two germline ends. Germline V gene lookup returns CDR1 SEHNR and CDR2 FQNEAQ (reference sequence). CDR3 loop: CASSFVTDGELFF. The sequenced part of the CDR3 DNA is TGTGCCAGCAGCTTCGTTACAGATGGGGAG.

Concerning this clone itself: The read finishes 3 residues shy of the CDR3 end, and the germline J gene is used to complete it. V gene TRBV5-1 combines with J gene TRBJ2-2; D remains ambiguous. V dropped 1 base and J dropped 1 base, with 5 bases sitting between them. This CDR3 region has 14 residues. Germline loops: CDR1 SGHRS, CDR2 YFSETQ. The CDR3 region is CASSLLQNTGELFF. The CDR3 DNA, read in part, is TGCGCCAGCAGCTTGTTACAGAACACCGGGGAG. Variable domain in full (rest from reference TRBV5-1 and TRBJ2-2): KAGVTQTPRYLIKTRGQQVTLSCSPISGHRSVSWYQQTPGQGLQFLFEYFSETQRNKGNFPGRFSGRQFSNSRSEMNVSTLELGDSALYLCASSLLQNTGELFFGEGSRLTVL.

With respect to this clone: The read halts 3 residues ahead of the CDR3 end, with the missing end drawn from the germline J gene. This rearrangement joins TRBV5-1 to TRBJ1-5; D gene ambiguous. This CDR3 is 16 amino acids long. The germline V gene has CDR1 SGHRS and CDR2 YFSETQ. V was clipped by 4 bases and J by 3 bases, with 17 bases between them. The CDR3 loop reads CASSAAGLTDNQPQHF. The CDR3 bases that were read are TGCGCCAGCAGCGCGGCCGGACTCACAGACAATCAGCCC.

The CDR3 region is CASRATSVGELFF. The covered CDR3 bases are TGTGCCAGCAGAGCTACTAGTGTCGGGGAG. V and J are TRBV16 and TRBJ2-2; D is possibly TRBD2 (5 bases). The read ends 3 residues shy of where the CDR3 ends; the end is completed using the germline J gene. CDR1 is KGHSY and CDR2 is FQNENV in the germline V gene. V lost 6 bases, J lost 7 bases, and 12 bases lay in between. The CDR3 has 13 amino acids. Looking up the rest from reference TRBV16 and TRBJ2-2 gives the full variable domain: GEEVAQTPKHLVRGEGQKAKLYCAPIKGHSYVFWYQQVLKNEFKFLISFQNENVFDETGMPKERFSAKCLPNSPCSLEIQATKLEDSAVYFCASRATSVGELFFGEGSRLTVL.

The CDR3 is CASSLAGGYGYTF. CDR3 DNA (partial): TGTGCCAGCAGCTTGGCAGGGGGTTATGGC. This chain links TRBV5-6 with TRBJ1-2; TRBD1 agrees at 7 bases. The read halts 3 residues ahead of the CDR3 end, with the missing end drawn from the germline J gene. Germline CDR1 is SGHDT and CDR2 is YYEEEE. The trim removed 0 bases at V and 5 bases at J, leaving 1 base unmatched. The CDR3 loop spans 13 amino acids.

As concerns this clone: The CDR3 is cut off 3 residues early in the read; its end comes from the germline J gene. The chain links TRBV2 to TRBJ1-4; D not certain. Per germline, CDR1 SNHLY and CDR2 FYNNEI. The CDR3 is made up of 14 amino acids. Trimming stripped 2 bases from V and 0 bases from J, with 4 bases between. The CDR3 sequence: CASSEQSTNEKLFF. CDR3 bases read: TGTGCCAGCAGTGAACAGTCAACTAATGAAAAA.

Worth noting for this clone: Read data end 3 residues before the CDR3 end; the end is taken from the germline J gene. The rearrangement joins TRBV6-2 or TRBV6-3 to TRBJ2-2; perhaps D is TRBD1 or TRBD2 (5 bases each). This CDR3 spans 13 amino acids. Germline-derived CDR1 and CDR2 are MNHEY and SVGEGT. CDR3 bases read: TGTGCCAGCAGTTGGGGCTTGAGGGAAAAG. Translation: CASSWGLREK. The complete CDR3 reads CASSWGLREKLFF.

Worth noting for this clone: The CDR3 is cut off 3 residues early in the read; its end comes from the germline J gene. The chain couples TRBV7-9 to TRBJ2-2; D call uncertain. The CDR3 runs to 12 residues. CDR1 SEHNR and CDR2 FQNEAQ come from the germline V gene (reference sequence). CDR3 loop: CASSFTNSPLFF. The part of the CDR3 DNA that was read is TGTGCCAGCAGCTTCACTAATTCACCG.

As for this clone: Read coverage stops 3 residues before the CDR3 terminus; the germline J gene supplies the remainder. This chain joins TRBV14 and TRBJ1-2; D not resolved. Germline CDR1 is SGHDN and CDR2 is FVKESK. The germline V and J ends were trimmed by 3 bases and 3 bases, with 5 bases remaining between them. The CDR3 runs 12 residues. Partial CDR3 DNA: TGTGCCAGCAGCCAGCGTGACTATGGC. It codes for CASSQRDYG. The complete CDR3 protein is CASSQRDYGYTF.